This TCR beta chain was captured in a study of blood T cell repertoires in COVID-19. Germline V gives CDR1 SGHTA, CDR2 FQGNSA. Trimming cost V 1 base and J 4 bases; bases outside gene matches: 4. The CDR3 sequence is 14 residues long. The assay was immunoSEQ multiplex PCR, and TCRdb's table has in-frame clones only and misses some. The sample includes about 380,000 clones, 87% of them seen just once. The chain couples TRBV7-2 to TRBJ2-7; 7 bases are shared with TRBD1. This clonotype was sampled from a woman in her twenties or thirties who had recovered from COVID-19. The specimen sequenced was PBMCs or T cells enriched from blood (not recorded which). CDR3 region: CASSLGQGLYEQYF. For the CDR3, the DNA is TGTGCCAGCAGCTTAGGACAGGGTCTGTACGAGCAGTACTTC. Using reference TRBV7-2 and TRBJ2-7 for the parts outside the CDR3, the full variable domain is GAGVSQSPSNKVTEKGKDVELRCDPISGHTALYWYRQSLGQGLEFLIYFQGNSAPDKSGLPSDRFSAERTGGSVSTLTIQRTQQEDSAVYLCASSLGQGLYEQYFGPGTRLTVT.